Below, 25 T cell receptor beta chains from the same sample are listed, as sequenced in a study of T cell clonality in common variable immunodeficiency. TCRdb's table, derived via immunoSEQ multiplex PCR, lists solely in-frame clones and lacks some. The sample shows more than 65,000 clones, none of them appearing just once. What was sequenced was peripheral blood mononuclear cells. The receptors stem from a person aged 18 to 75 in good health.

Ten or more counts support this clone. Sequencing ends 3 residues short of the CDR3 end; the germline J gene provides the rest. The rearrangement links TRBV20-1 to TRBJ2-7; no definite D call. The V end was cut by 3 bases, the J end by 3 bases, with 12 bases between. From germline, CDR1 is DFQATT and CDR2 SNEGSKA (reference sequence). The length of the CDR3 is 13 residues. Incomplete CDR3 DNA: TGCAGTGCTAGTGGTCTAGACCACTACGAG. Its translation: CSASGLDHYE. The whole CDR3 sequence is CSASGLDHYEQYF.

This clone was recorded at least ten times. Germline is not matched at one junction end, which may reflect a read error. The CDR3 is cut off 3 residues early in the read; its end comes from the germline J gene. The chain has TRBV4-2 and TRBJ2-3, with a tentative D call TRBD2 (5 bases). Germline V lookup: CDR1 LGHNA, CDR2 YNFKEQ. This CDR3 region has 16 residues. The covered CDR3 bases are TGCGCCAGCAGCCCTGGCGAGCGGTGGCGAGGGGATACG. Encoded protein: CASSPGERWRGDT. The full CDR3 is CASSPGERWRGDTQYF.

This clone was recorded at least ten times. From the germline J gene comes the end of the CDR3, since the read stops 3 residues before it. This chain joins TRBV19 and TRBJ2-7; 11 nucleotides line up with TRBD1. CDR1 is LNHDA and CDR2 is SQIVND in the germline V gene (reference sequence). CDR3 size: 14 residues. Trimming cost V 8 bases and J 4 bases; bases outside gene matches: 7. CDR3: CASGFGQGAYEQYF. The sequenced CDR3 bases are TGTGCCAGTGGCTTCGGACAGGGGGCGTACGAG.

This clone was seen ten or more times. The read terminates 3 residues before the CDR3 end, so the remaining end is supplied by the germline J gene. The V call is TRBV23-1, the J call TRBJ2-1; TRBD2 matches at 7 bases. TRBV23-1 belongs to the ORF category, with a function that is uncertain. The V segment lost 3 bases and the J segment 4 bases; nucleotides outside the gene matches: 9. This CDR3 contains 16 residues. CDR3: CASSHLSGPLYNEQFF. Partial CDR3 DNA: TGCGCCAGCAGTCACCTTAGCGGGCCTTTATACAATGAG.

In its sample, this clone was seen many times. The read falls 3 residues short of the CDR3 end, and the missing part is taken from the germline J gene. This chain connects TRBV28 to TRBJ1-5; perhaps TRBD1 as D (6 bases). CDR3 size: 14 residues. Trimming cost V 4 bases and J 6 bases, with 13 bases left between them. Germline values: CDR1 MDHEN, CDR2 SYDVKM. This chain's CDR3 is CASSSGVYPQPQHF. The sequenced part of the CDR3 DNA is TGTGCCAGCAGTTCAGGGGTTTACCCTCAGCCC. Looking up the rest from reference TRBV28 and TRBJ1-5 gives the full variable domain: DVKVTQSSRYLVKRTGEKVFLECVQDMDHENMFWYRQDPGLGLRLIYFSYDVKMKEKGDIPEGYSVSREKKERFSLILESASTNQTSMYLCASSSGVYPQPQHFGDGTRLSIL.

This clone has at least ten counts. The sequenced fragment ends 3 residues before the CDR3 boundary, so the rest is inferred from the germline J gene. The chain employs TRBV7-3 and TRBJ1-1; tentatively, D is TRBD1 (5 bases). This CDR3 is 14 amino acids long. V was trimmed by 2 bases and J by 1 base, leaving 8 bases between them. CDR1 and CDR2 from the germline V gene are SGHTA and FQGTGA. The CDR3 loop reads CASSLQGSNTEAFF. The DNA read from the CDR3 is TGTGCCAGCAGCTTACAGGGATCGAACACTGAA.

This clone was recorded at least ten times. The read stops 3 residues short of the end of the CDR3; the missing end is completed from the germline J gene. V and J are TRBV7-2 and TRBJ1-6, with D perhaps matching TRBD1 (5 bases). The CDR3 length is 13 residues. The germline CDR1 and CDR2 sequences are SGHTA and FQGNSA. CDR3 in amino acids: CASSPDTGSTLHF. CDR3 DNA (partial): TGTGCCAGCAGCCCGGACACTGGTTCGACC.

This clone has at least ten counts. The read terminates 3 residues ahead of where the CDR3 ends, so the germline J gene completes it. V is TRBV12-3 or TRBV12-4 and J is TRBJ2-5; D unclear. Trimming took off 5 bases at V and 7 bases at J, with 14 bases between the two ends. The CDR3 consists of 13 residues. The CDR3 spells CASSPALTGTQYF. Partial CDR3 DNA: TGTGCCAGCAGTCCGGCCCTTACGGGGACC.

This clone was observed a handful of times. The read terminates 3 residues ahead of where the CDR3 ends, so the germline J gene completes it. V gene TRBV10-2 combines with J gene TRBJ2-1; 8 nucleotides line up with TRBD2. The V segment lost 0 bases and the J segment 7 bases; nucleotides outside the gene matches: 11. This CDR3 comprises 17 residues. Germline V CDR1 and CDR2: WSHSY, SAAADI. The CDR3 bases that were read are TGCGCCAGCAGTGAGTCTAGCGGGACCGGAGTCCTAAATGAG. It is translated as CASSESSGTGVLNE. The CDR3 as a whole reads CASSESSGTGVLNEQFF.

This clone was counted ten times or more. The CDR3 protein is CASRELAGVTQYF. The sequenced part of the CDR3 DNA is TGTGCCAGCAGGGAACTAGCGGGAGTGACG. J is TRBJ2-3 and V is TRBV6-2 or TRBV6-3, with 11 bases matching TRBD2. Coverage ceases 3 residues before the CDR3 finishes, and the germline J gene fills in the end. The length of the CDR3 is 13 residues. Germline V gene sequence: CDR1 MNHEY, CDR2 SVGEGT.

This clone was seen repeatedly, ten times or more. The CDR3 is cut off 3 residues early in the read; its end comes from the germline J gene. The V call is TRBV19, the J call TRBJ1-1, with a tentative D call TRBD1 (6 bases). There are 16 residues in the CDR3. The germline V gene has CDR1 LNHDA and CDR2 SQIVND (reference sequence). V dropped 5 bases and J dropped 4 bases, with 20 bases sitting between them. Incomplete CDR3 DNA: TGTGCCAGTAGTCCTTGGGGACCTCGGGGGGCCACTGAA. Its protein product is CASSPWGPRGATE. The full CDR3 protein reads CASSPWGPRGATEAFF.

This clone has at least ten counts. The read stops 3 residues short of the end of the CDR3; the missing end is completed from the germline J gene. The chain recombines TRBV30 with TRBJ1-1; 9 bases agree with TRBD1. Germline loops: CDR1 GTSNPN, CDR2 SVGIG (reference sequence). Trimming took 4 bases from V and 4 from J; bases not matched to a gene: 10. The CDR3 has 15 amino acids. CDR3 DNA, as far as it was read: TGTGCCTGGACCAGTCCACAGGGGGCGGGCACTGAA. It encodes CAWTSPQGAGTE. The entire CDR3 protein is CAWTSPQGAGTEAFF.

This clone was observed at least ten times. The CDR3 region is CASSFGASGRVYNEQFF. CDR3 DNA (partial): TGTGCCAGCAGTTTTGGCGCTAGCGGGAGGGTTTACAATGAG. V gene TRBV12-3 or TRBV12-4 combines with J gene TRBJ2-1; 12 bases line up with TRBD2. With the read ending 3 residues before the CDR3 end, the germline J gene is used to fill in that end. V trimming: 3 bases; J trimming: 4 bases; junction bases outside the gene matches: 7. This CDR3 has 17 amino acids.

This clone was seen ten or more times. The sequenced fragment ends 3 residues before the CDR3 boundary, so the rest is inferred from the germline J gene. The chain carries TRBV19 and TRBJ1-4; D is ambiguous. Germline values: CDR1 LNHDA, CDR2 SQIVND (reference sequence). This CDR3 comprises 11 residues. Deletions cut 11 bases from V and 4 bases from J, with 8 bases between. The chain's CDR3 is CASEVNEKLFF. The sequenced part of the CDR3 DNA is TGTGCCTCAGAGGTTAATGAAAAA.

This clone was seen ten or more times. The read terminates 3 residues ahead of where the CDR3 ends, so the germline J gene completes it. This chain uses TRBV30 with TRBJ1-1, with D maybe TRBD1 (6 bases). The CDR3 totals 12 residues. From germline, CDR1 is GTSNPN and CDR2 SVGIG (reference sequence). The CDR3 DNA, read in part, is TGTGCCTGGACCAACTTGGACAGCTCG. Translated, it gives CAWTNLDSS. The CDR3, in full, reads CAWTNLDSSAFF. Supplemented by reference TRBV30 and TRBJ1-1, the full variable domain reads SQTIHQWPATLVQPVGSPLSLECTVEGTSNPNLYWYRQAAGRGLQLLFYSVGIGQISSEVPQNLSASRPQDRQFILSSKKLLLSDSGFYLCAWTNLDSSAFFGQGTRLTVV.

For this clone: The CDR3 is cut off 3 residues early in the read; its end comes from the germline J gene. This chain joins TRBV7-2 and TRBJ2-7; D remains unclear. Germline CDR1 is SGHTA and CDR2 is FQGNSA. V gave up 1 base and J gave up 0 bases, with 10 bases separating them. This CDR3 is built from 15 residues. The CDR3 is CASSLVGGHSYEQYF. The sequenced CDR3 bases are TGTGCCAGCAGCTTAGTTGGCGGCCACTCCTACGAG.

This clone was picked up many times. The CDR3 region is CASSIFSGGQQGNQPQHF. Incomplete CDR3 DNA: TGTGCCAGTAGTATCTTCTCAGGGGGCCAGCAGGGGAATCAGCCC. This chain uses TRBV19 with TRBJ1-5; TRBD1 matches at 8 bases. The CDR3 end falls 3 residues outside the read, so it is completed with the germline J gene. The CDR3 is 18 residues long. Germline V gene data show CDR1 as LNHDA and CDR2 as SQIVND (reference sequence). With V trimmed by 3 bases and J by 4 bases, 14 bases remained unmatched.

This clone was seen ten or more times. The read comes to an end 3 residues before the CDR3 does, leaving the germline J gene to fill in the end. V gene TRBV19 combines with J gene TRBJ1-1; D unclear. The CDR3 is 13 residues long. The germline gives CDR1 LNHDA, CDR2 SQIVND (reference sequence). Trimming stripped 5 bases from V and 1 base from J, with 8 bases between. CDR3 DNA (partial): TGTGCCAGTAGTGCGACTAAGAACACTGAA. Its protein product is CASSATKNTE. The full CDR3 is CASSATKNTEAFF.

In this sample, this clone turned up many times. The read terminates 3 residues before the CDR3 end, so the remaining end is supplied by the germline J gene. The rearrangement joins TRBV7-2 to TRBJ1-5; weak D call: TRBD1 (6 bases). V was pared by 4 bases and J by 3 bases, with 10 bases between. CDR1 SGHTA and CDR2 FQGNSA come from the germline V gene. This CDR3 comprises 14 residues. CDR3 DNA, as far as it was read: TGTGCCAGCAGCTCCGACAGGTACAATCAGCCC. Translation gives CASSSDRYNQP. The whole CDR3 region reads CASSSDRYNQPQHF. Supplemented by reference TRBV7-2 and TRBJ1-5, the full variable domain reads GAGVSQSPSNKVTEKGKDVELRCDPISGHTALYWYRQSLGQGLEFLIYFQGNSAPDKSGLPSDRFSAERTGGSVSTLTIQRTQQEDSAVYLCASSSDRYNQPQHFGDGTRLSIL.

In its sample, this clone was seen many times. The observed sequence ends 3 residues before the CDR3 terminus, with the missing tail filled in from the germline J gene. The gene calls are TRBV9 and TRBJ1-4; D is unclear. Trimming left V 4 bases short and J 3 bases short, with 22 bases between. Germline values: CDR1 SGDLS, CDR2 YYNGEE. The CDR3 length is 18 residues. CDR3 DNA (partial): TGTGCCAGCAGCCCCCGAGGCGACATTTATTTAGCTAATGAAAAA. It specifies CASSPRGDIYLANEK. The full CDR3 reads CASSPRGDIYLANEKLFF.

This clone was counted many times. The CDR3 goes on 3 residues after the read ends, and that part is filled in from the germline J gene. The rearrangement links TRBV7-9 to TRBJ2-7, with 10 positions matching TRBD2. The CDR3 length is 15 residues. CDR1 and CDR2 (germline): SEHNR, FQNEAQ (reference sequence). The V segment lost 5 bases and the J segment 3 bases; nucleotides outside the gene matches: 7. Partial CDR3 DNA: TGTGCCAGCAGCCAAACCTTAGCGGGAGGCTACGAG. This gives the protein CASSQTLAGGYE. The whole CDR3 sequence reads CASSQTLAGGYEQYF.

There are many counts of this clone. The CDR3 region is CSASLDEQFF. The CDR3 bases that were read are TGCAGTGCTAGTCTAGATGAG. The rearrangement links TRBV20-1 to TRBJ2-1, with D uncertain. The CDR3 end lies 3 residues beyond the end of the read and is filled in from the germline J gene. Trimming took 3 bases from V and 8 from J, leaving 5 bases between them. Germline CDR1 and CDR2: DFQATT and SNEGSKA (reference sequence). The CDR3 has 10 residues.

A word on this clone: The read is 3 residues too short to cover the CDR3 end, so that end is filled in from the germline J gene. Additional DNA sequences in this sample encode the identical CDR3. V and J are TRBV18 and TRBJ2-1; TRBD2 agrees at 7 bases. This CDR3 comprises 15 residues. Germline values: CDR1 KGHSH, CDR2 LQKENI. With V trimmed by 6 bases and J by 4 bases, 9 bases remained unmatched. The CDR3 DNA, read in part, is TGTGCCAGCTCCCCCCCGGCTAGCGGTTACAATGAG. Its translation is CASSPPASGYNE. In full, the CDR3 is CASSPPASGYNEQFF.

In its sample, this clone was seen many times. The read stops 3 residues short of the end of the CDR3; the missing end is completed from the germline J gene. The chain carries TRBV6-2 or TRBV6-3 and TRBJ2-1; TRBD2 agrees at 12 bases. The CDR3 consists of 15 residues. CDR1 is MNHEY, CDR2 SVGEGT, per germline. With 3 bases clipped from V and 8 bases from J, the junction kept 5 bases outside the gene matches. CDR3 residues: CASSYLAGGSDEQFF. CDR3 DNA, as far as it was read: TGTGCCAGCAGTTATCTAGCGGGAGGGTCCGATGAG.

This clone was observed at least ten times. At one end the junction does not follow the germline gene, possibly because of a read error. The read falls 3 residues short of the CDR3 end, and the missing part is taken from the germline J gene. This sequence joins TRBV4-2 and TRBJ2-3; possibly TRBD1 for D (6 bases). The CDR3 contains 17 residues. Germline assignment: CDR1 LGHNA and CDR2 YNFKEQ. Incomplete CDR3 DNA: TGCGCCAGCAGCCCCCAAGGGCAGGGGTGGTCGGCAGATACG. Its protein product is CASSPQGQGWSADT. The full-length CDR3 reads as CASSPQGQGWSADTQYF.